This T cell receptor beta chain was captured in a study of T cell repertoires in cytomegalovirus infection (dated by TCRdb to the late 2010s). In the study overall: Alongside well-studied HLA-B-restricted epitopes, the peptide stimulations were aimed at recently identified HLA-C-restricted CMV epitopes, whose presentation resists viral immunomodulation. The HLA type of each donor mattered for the analysis, because public TCR beta signatures pointed to carriage of CMV infection along with the matching HLA type. Beyond this particular receptor, the publication reports: The ex vivo response was dominated by HLA-C-restricted CMV-specific TCR beta clonotypes, and the single most frequent clonotype in two of eight donors was supplied by these HLA-C-restricted clonotypes. In both this cohort and an independent cohort of some 380 donors, the cumulative frequency of public TCR beta family members distinguished carriers of CMV infection plus the relevant HLA type.

Trimming removed 2 bases from V and 0 bases from J, leaving 19 bases between the germline ends. For CDR1 and CDR2, the germline V gene lists KGHDR and SFDVKD. The CDR3 numbers 20 residues from cysteine through phenylalanine. The entry retains the CDR3 DNA only, 60 bases that are in frame from base 1. Notes on this clonotype: Its antigen is not yet known. There are no base qualities to consult, and no much larger clone falls within one base.

The sequencer was an Illumina HiSeq 1500. Using fastp at Q25 and MiXCR, TCRdb reprocessed the public reads and kept productive beta chains. Identical CDR3 protein sequences are pooled into one entry, listed with their most common genes and DNA. This sample is represented by about 770,000 distinct CDR3 sequences; about 28% of them were singletons. The top ten constitute roughly 14% of the sample. The treatment or condition label on this specimen signifies: in vitro stimulation with specific CMV peptide epitopes to enrich CMV-specific T cells. The sequences come from cultured CD8+ T cells from PBMCs, collected from culture after CMV antigen stimulation. The chain is assembled from TRBV24-1 and TRBJ2-6; the D gene assignment is ambiguous. The receptor was derived from a human donor in good health (CMV status not recorded). Some clones in this sample may be carry-over from other donors' samples. The sequenced DNA: TGTGCCACCAGTGATTCCTATCGGGCGACATCCATCTCTGGGGCCAACGTCCTGACTTTC. This gives the protein CATSDSYRATSISGANVLTF.